The clone carrying this T cell receptor (beta chain) occurred once. As yet, its antigen is unknown. Primers for the PCR totalled 60 Vbeta and 13 Jbeta. This table comes from immunoSEQ multiplex PCR, and its TCRdb copy is limited to in-frame clones, with some not included. The sample has about 190,000 clones, roughly four fifths seen once. The CDR3 length is 17 residues. The data belong to a study of cytomegalovirus exposure and HLA in healthy donors. Notes on the study in general: Links to common viral pathogens appeared, in a later analysis, for several of the most significant clusters. Differences between HLA loci emerged in a later analysis of TCR association rates, with DRB1 most and HLA-C fewest.

Sequencing used PBMCs. J is TRBJ2-5 and V is TRBV21-1; the DNA was not used to check the table's D call, TRBD2. TRBV21-1 represents a pseudogene. The clonotype was recovered from a man younger than 35 in good health and CMV-seronegative. The CDR3 sequence: CASSKGLAGGLEETQYF. The CDR3 DNA follows: TGTGCCAGCAGCAAAGGACTAGCGGGGGGGCTAGAAGAGACCCAGTACTTC.